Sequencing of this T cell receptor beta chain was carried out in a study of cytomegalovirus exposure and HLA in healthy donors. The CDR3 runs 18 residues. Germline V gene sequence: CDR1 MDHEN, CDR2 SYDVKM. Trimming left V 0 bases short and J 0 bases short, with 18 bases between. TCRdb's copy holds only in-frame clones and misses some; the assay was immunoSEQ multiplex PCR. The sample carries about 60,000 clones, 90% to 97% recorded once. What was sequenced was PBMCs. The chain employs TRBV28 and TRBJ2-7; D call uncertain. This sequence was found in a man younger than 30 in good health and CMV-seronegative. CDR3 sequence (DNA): TGTGCCAGCAGTTTATGGCGCTTGGCGAACACAGACTCCTACGAGCAGTACTTC. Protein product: CASSLWRLANTDSYEQYF.